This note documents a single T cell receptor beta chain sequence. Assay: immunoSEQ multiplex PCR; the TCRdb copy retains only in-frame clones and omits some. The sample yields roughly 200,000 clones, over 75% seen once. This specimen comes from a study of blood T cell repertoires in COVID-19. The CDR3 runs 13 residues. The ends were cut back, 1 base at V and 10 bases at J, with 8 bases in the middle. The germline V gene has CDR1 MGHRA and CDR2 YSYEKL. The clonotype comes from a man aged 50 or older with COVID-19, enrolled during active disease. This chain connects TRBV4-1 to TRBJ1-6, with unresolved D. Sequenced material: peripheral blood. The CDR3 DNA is TGCGCCAGCAGCCAAGGGAGGGTCTCACCCCTCCACTTT. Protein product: CASSQGRVSPLHF.